One and the same sample provided the 27 T cell receptor beta chains below, sequenced in a study of vaccination and CD4 T cells after COVID-19. Treatment meaning: roughly ten-day PBMC culture with coronavirus spike peptide pools or control peptides (ViraFEST assay). Sequence data for DNA of cultured CD4+ T cells were generated by the Oncomine TCR Beta short-read assay. TCRdb called the PCR reads again in MiXCR, with one record for every CDR3 protein. This table has roughly 19,000 distinct CDR3 sequences, roughly 50% appearing once. Their antigens remain unidentified. The sequencing here drew on CD4+ T cells from blood, cultured in vitro, taken after SARS-CoV-2 vaccination. These receptors were obtained from a human donor who had recovered from COVID-19.

The chain employs TRBV6-2 or TRBV6-3 and TRBJ1-2; D remains ambiguous. Between the trimmed V and J ends, which lost 0 bases and 2 bases, there was a span of 7 bases. From germline, CDR1 is MNHEY and CDR2 SVGEGT. The CDR3 runs to 14 residues. CDR3 DNA sequence: TGTGCCAGCAGTTACTCGGGCAGGAACTATGGCTACACCTTC. Protein product: CASSYSGRNYGYTF.

The chain couples TRBV28 to TRBJ2-7; 10 bases align to TRBD2. This CDR3 is built from 17 residues. J lost 3 bases, V lost 3 bases, and 11 bases had no gene match. The germline V gene has CDR1 MDHEN and CDR2 SYDVKM. The CDR3 DNA is TGTGCCAGCAGTTTCGACTTCCCCACTAGCGGGGACTACGAGCAGTACTTC. Residues: CASSFDFPTSGDYEQYF.

This clonotype was counted only a few times. The V gene is TRBV15, the J gene TRBJ1-2; D call uncertain. Germline V gene sequence: CDR1 LNHNV, CDR2 YYDKDF (reference sequence). The CDR3 loop spans 13 amino acids. V was cut by 3 bases and J by 8 bases, with 13 bases left in between. The CDR3 protein is CATSSLRWGGYTF. The CDR3 bases are TGTGCCACCAGCAGCCTACGGTGGGGAGGCTACACCTTC.

This clonotype showed up just a few times. V usage is TRBV20-1 and J usage is TRBJ1-6, with 8 nucleotides matching TRBD1. The CDR3 has 13 amino acids. CDR1 and CDR2 from the germline V gene are DFQATT and SNEGSKA (reference sequence). V was clipped by 6 bases and J by 11 bases; unmatched bases: 9. The CDR3 protein is CSARQGTRTPLHF. CDR3 DNA sequence: TGCAGTGCGAGACAGGGGACAAGGACACCCCTCCACTTT.

The CDR3 loop is CASSPGQGLETQYF. CDR3 coding DNA: TGTGCCAGCAGCCCGGGACAGGGTTTGGAGACCCAGTACTTC. The rearrangement links TRBV5-5 to TRBJ2-5; 9 bases fit TRBD1. Germline V CDR1 and CDR2: SGHKS, YYEKEE (reference sequence). V dropped 4 bases and J dropped 5; count of bases not matched to a gene: 6. This CDR3 has 14 residues.

This chain joins TRBV5-1 and TRBJ1-1; unclear D gene. This CDR3 is built from 13 residues. Germline V gene data show CDR1 as SGHRS and CDR2 as YFSETQ. Deletions cut 4 bases from V and 7 bases from J, with 14 bases between. This CDR3 is CASSTQTGGEAFF. The DNA of the CDR3 is TGCGCCAGCAGCACCCAGACCGGCGGTGAAGCTTTCTTT.

This clonotype was counted only a few times. The chain couples TRBV7-2 to TRBJ1-2, with D hard to call. The CDR3 is 14 residues long. Germline V gives CDR1 SGHTA, CDR2 FQGNSA. V was trimmed by 5 bases and J by 3 bases, leaving 13 bases between them. The CDR3 region has the DNA TGTGCCAGCAGCACCCAGACAAGGGACTATGGCTACACCTTC. It translates to CASSTQTRDYGYTF.

This clonotype was found a few times. The chain couples TRBV7-9 to TRBJ2-5; TRBD2 agrees at 8 bases. Trimming cost V 3 bases and J 2 bases; bases outside gene matches: 8. The length of the CDR3 is 16 residues. Germline V gives CDR1 SEHNR, CDR2 FQNEAQ (reference sequence). DNA of the CDR3: TGTGCCAGCAGCTTCTCGCGGGGGGCGCTACAAGAGACCCAGTACTTC. It encodes CASSFSRGALQETQYF.

This clonotype is medium-sized by share. V is TRBV15 and J is TRBJ2-7, with 8 bases matching TRBD2. This CDR3 comprises 12 residues. V lost 8 bases, J lost 5 bases, and 5 bases stayed unmatched. The germline V gene encodes CDR1 LNHNV and CDR2 YYDKDF (reference sequence). DNA of the CDR3: TGTGCCACCGCGAGAGCGGGAGACGAGCAGTACTTC. Translated, it gives CATARAGDEQYF.

The chain employs TRBV7-2 and TRBJ2-4; 7 nucleotides align to TRBD1. J lost 5 bases, V lost 9 bases, and 7 bases had no gene match. There are 13 residues in the CDR3. Germline V lookup: CDR1 SGHTA, CDR2 FQGNSA. Written as DNA, the CDR3 is TGTGCCAGTGGGGGACAGCTCGAAAACATTCAGTACTTC. Translated: CASGGQLENIQYF. Combining the CDR3 with reference TRBV7-2 and TRBJ2-4 gives the whole variable domain GAGVSQSPSNKVTEKGKDVELRCDPISGHTALYWYRQSLGQGLEFLIYFQGNSAPDKSGLPSDRFSAERTGGSVSTLTIQRTQQEDSAVYLCASGGQLENIQYFGAGTRLSVL.

This sequence joins TRBV18 and TRBJ2-5; D uncertain. CDR3 length: 12 residues. Germline V gene data show CDR1 as KGHSH and CDR2 as LQKENI. V was pared by 1 base and J by 5 bases, with 5 bases between. CDR3 amino acids: CASSPRAETQYF. The DNA of the CDR3 is TGTGCCAGCTCACCACGGGCCGAGACCCAGTACTTC. The full variable domain, with the rest looked up from reference TRBV18 and TRBJ2-5, is NAGVMQNPRHLVRRRGQEARLRCSPMKGHSHVYWYRQLPEEGLKFMVYLQKENIIDESGMPKERFSAEFPKEGPSILRIQQVVRGDSAAYFCASSPRAETQYFGPGTRLLVL.

The CDR3 DNA follows: TGTGCCAGCAGCCCTTCTGGCGGACCGCCATTGGGCACAGATACGCAGTATTTT. Translation: CASSPSGGPPLGTDTQYF. The chain has TRBV27 and TRBJ2-3; D ambiguous. The germline V and J ends were trimmed by 6 bases and 1 base, with 23 bases remaining between them. Germline CDR1 reads MNHEY; CDR2 reads SMNVEV (reference sequence). CDR3 size: 18 residues.

This sequence joins TRBV24-1 and TRBJ2-5; unclear D gene. The V gene lost 9 bases and the J gene lost 0 bases, with 10 bases spanning the gap. The CDR3 length is 13 residues. The germline gives CDR1 KGHDR, CDR2 SFDVKD. CDR3 loop: CATGSWDQETQYF. Written as DNA, the CDR3 is TGTGCCACCGGATCATGGGACCAAGAGACCCAGTACTTC.

This clonotype was seen more than once but under ten times. One end of the junction fails to match germline, which may point to a read error. The V and J genes are TRBV6-1 and TRBJ1-6, with 10 bases matching TRBD1. Germline-derived CDR1 and CDR2 are MNHNS and SASEGT. This CDR3 has 16 residues. The CDR3: CASREDRGQNNSPLHF. For the CDR3, the DNA is TGTGCCAGCAGAGAAGACAGGGGGCAGAACAATTCACCCCTCCACTTT.

There are a few counts of this clonotype. The genes are TRBV7-9 and TRBJ2-3; D gene uncertain. The germline CDR1 and CDR2 sequences are SEHNR and FQNEAQ (reference sequence). There are 11 residues in the CDR3. V gave up 5 bases and J gave up 1 base, with 1 base separating them. The CDR3 nucleotides read TGTGCCAGCAGCCGCACAGATACGCAGTATTTT. Its translation is CASSRTDTQYF.

This chain uses TRBV9 with TRBJ1-2, with D perhaps TRBD1 (5 bases). Germline V gene lookup returns CDR1 SGDLS and CDR2 YYNGEE. CDR3 size: 12 residues. The V and J ends lost 0 bases and 8 bases respectively, with 8 bases between them. The CDR3 here is CASSVDWGGYTF. The CDR3 DNA reads as TGTGCCAGCAGCGTAGATTGGGGGGGCTACACCTTC.

This clonotype was seen a handful of times. V is TRBV20-1 and J is TRBJ1-1; the D gene is possibly TRBD1 (5 bases). Germline CDR1 DFQATT, CDR2 SNEGSKA (reference sequence). The germline V and J ends were trimmed by 3 bases and 2 bases, with 19 bases remaining between them. The CDR3 contains 16 residues. In nucleotides, the CDR3 is TGCAGTGCTAGTCAGTCGGCAGGGCCCTTAAACACTGAAGCTTTCTTT. Its translation is CSASQSAGPLNTEAFF.

The chain links TRBV10-3 to TRBJ2-3, with TRBD2 matching over 8 bases. The CDR3 is made up of 15 amino acids. The germline V gene has CDR1 ENHRY and CDR2 SYGVKD. Unmatched junction bases numbered 3, after V lost 4 bases and J lost 0 bases. This CDR3 is CAISVGLASTDTQYF. The CDR3 coding sequence is TGTGCCATCAGTGTTGGACTAGCTAGCACAGATACGCAGTATTTT.

The chain couples TRBV7-9 to TRBJ1-1; no definite D call. Deletions cut 3 bases from V and 5 bases from J, with 10 bases between. This CDR3 has 13 residues. The germline CDR1 and CDR2 sequences are SEHNR and FQNEAQ (reference sequence). The CDR3 region has the DNA TGTGCCAGCAGCTTCAAGGGTGGGACTGAAGCTTTCTTT. The encoded protein is CASSFKGGTEAFF.

V gene TRBV6-2 or TRBV6-3 combines with J gene TRBJ1-5; tentative D call: TRBD1 (6 bases). Germline loops: CDR1 MNHEY, CDR2 SVGEGT. The germline V and J ends were trimmed by 4 bases and 2 bases, with 12 bases remaining between them. This CDR3 has 15 residues. The CDR3 spells CASSLQGNGNQPQHF. Here the CDR3 DNA reads TGTGCCAGCAGTTTACAGGGTAATGGCAATCAGCCCCAGCATTTT.

This chain connects TRBV6-5 to TRBJ1-1; TRBD1 aligns across 8 bases. V dropped 2 bases and J dropped 4; count of bases not matched to a gene: 6. From germline, CDR1 is MNHEY and CDR2 SVGAGI. This CDR3 has 15 amino acids. The CDR3 sequence is CASSYADRGFTEAFF. CDR3 DNA sequence: TGTGCCAGCAGTTACGCCGACAGGGGTTTCACTGAAGCTTTCTTT.

The J gene is TRBJ1-2, the V gene TRBV7-2; tentatively, D is TRBD1 (5 bases). The CDR3 loop spans 14 amino acids. Germline assignment: CDR1 SGHTA and CDR2 FQGNSA. V shed 0 bases and J shed 14 bases, with 19 bases lying between them. CDR3 nucleotide sequence: TGTGCCAGCAGCTTAGCCCCCGGGGACCACCCCGTTACCTTC. It specifies CASSLAPGDHPVTF.

The chain is built from TRBV11-2 and TRBJ2-7; 7 nucleotides align to TRBD1. The germline gives CDR1 SGHAT, CDR2 FQNNGV. The CDR3 loop spans 13 amino acids. With 5 bases clipped from V and 3 bases from J, the junction kept 4 bases outside the gene matches. The CDR3, as DNA: TGTGCCAGCAGCGCCACAGGGGTCTACGAGCAGTACTTC. It encodes CASSATGVYEQYF.

V usage is TRBV7-2 and J usage is TRBJ2-2; D possibly uses TRBD1 or TRBD2 (6 bases each). The CDR3 consists of 14 residues. V lost 7 bases to trimming and J lost 6 bases, with 15 bases between them. Germline CDR1 and CDR2: SGHTA and FQGNSA. CDR3 sequence: CASTRDISSGELFF. CDR3 bases: TGTGCCAGCACGCGGGACATATCTTCCGGGGAGCTGTTTTTT. The entire variable domain, with the rest obtained from reference TRBV7-2 and TRBJ2-2, is as follows: GAGVSQSPSNKVTEKGKDVELRCDPISGHTALYWYRQSLGQGLEFLIYFQGNSAPDKSGLPSDRFSAERTGGSVSTLTIQRTQQEDSAVYLCASTRDISSGELFFGEGSRLTVL.

V and J are TRBV4-1 and TRBJ2-2; no definite D call. The CDR3 has 12 amino acids. Germline V gives CDR1 MGHRA, CDR2 YSYEKL. The V end lost 2 bases, the J end lost 9 bases, and 7 bases lay between the germline ends. The CDR3 DNA is TGCGCCAGCAGCCAACCATCCCGGGAGCTGTTTTTT. It yields the protein CASSQPSRELFF.

The chain recombines TRBV6-1 with TRBJ1-1, with 12 bases lining up with TRBD1. Germline CDR1 reads MNHNS; CDR2 reads SASEGT. The CDR3 spans 15 residues. Germline trimming cut 5 bases from V and 11 bases from J; bases unmatched to any gene: 12. In DNA, the CDR3 is TGTGCCAGCAGTCATCTCCGGGACAGGGGGCCGTCGGCTTTCTTT. Translating it yields CASSHLRDRGPSAFF.

The chain recombines TRBV7-2 with TRBJ2-2; 7 nucleotides match TRBD2. This CDR3 is 16 amino acids long. V lost 5 bases, J lost 1 base, and 7 bases stayed unmatched. Germline V gene data show CDR1 as SGHTA and CDR2 as FQGNSA. The CDR3 spells CASSQRAGLNTGELFF. The CDR3 bases are TGTGCCAGCAGCCAACGAGCGGGGCTGAACACCGGGGAGCTGTTTTTT.